The following is a T cell receptor (beta chain) sequence with its context. Authors' methods: Nucleated cell number was recorded as an estimate derived from reference gene primer amplification. Repertoires were generated with immunoSEQ multiplex PCR, while TCRdb's copy carries only in-frame clones and drops some. The DNA gave D and trimming, while V, J and clone size come from that table. This sample has 200,000 to 250,000 clones, with about nine tenths found just once. Individuals drawn from some 25 US areas were roughly 18 to 95 years old. Clinical history as reported by participants underpinned cohort assignment. These data belong to a study of blood T cell repertoires in COVID-19. With V trimmed by 4 bases and J by 0 bases, 9 bases remained unmatched. The CDR3 contains 16 residues. CDR1 is SGHNT, CDR2 YYREEE, per germline (reference sequence).

The clonotype was recovered from a woman aged 40 to 50 with acute COVID-19. The sample was PBMCs or T cells enriched from blood (not recorded which). J is TRBJ1-1 and V is TRBV5-4, with 7 bases fitting TRBD1. The CDR3 coding sequence is TGTGCCAGCAGCCGGGACAGAAAAACCATGAACACTGAAGCTTTCTTT. This translates into CASSRDRKTMNTEAFF.